The 28 T cell receptor beta chains below were found in one sample sequenced in a study of cytomegalovirus exposure and HLA in healthy donors (dated by TCRdb to the late 2010s). Receptors were amplified or captured by the immunoSEQ multiplex PCR assay. For the multiplex PCR, a mixture combining 60 forward primers for TCR Vbeta segments and 13 reverse primers for TCR Jbeta segments was used. Entries here come from immuneACCESS through TCRdb and include only in-frame sequences with V and J called. Some clones fail to appear in such tables; in the studies checked, an unresolved V gene covers under half of the shortfall, and the cause of the remainder is unknown. This sample holds 150,000 to 200,000 clones; approximately 81% were observed only once. The ten largest clones take up about 2% of the sample. Sequencing input: PBMCs. Receptors were obtained from a young man in good health and CMV-seropositive.

V usage is TRBV19 and J usage is TRBJ1-2; D possibly corresponds to TRBD1 (6 bases). The CDR3 has 13 amino acids. V shed 4 bases and J shed 2 bases, with 8 bases lying between them. Germline lookup yields CDR1 LNHDA and CDR2 SQIVND (reference sequence). CDR3 sequence (DNA): TGTGCCAGTAGTAGGACAGCGAACTATGGCTACACCTTC. Its translation is CASSRTANYGYTF.

In DNA form, the CDR3 reads TGTGCCAGCGGGGGCCGGACAGACACTGAAGCTTTCTTT. This gives the protein CASGGRTDTEAFF. The chain combines TRBV6-1 with TRBJ1-1; perhaps TRBD1 as D (6 bases). Trimming left V 8 bases short and J 3 bases short, with 13 bases between. The CDR3 has 13 residues. CDR1 MNHNS and CDR2 SASEGT come from the germline V gene.

Comments on this clone: Other nucleotide sequences from this sample produce the same CDR3. The CDR3, as DNA: TGTGCCATCAGCCCGGGACAGGGAGGCACCGGGGAGCTGTTTTTT. Translating gives CAISPGQGGTGELFF. The chain joins TRBV10-3 to TRBJ2-2; 9 bases map to TRBD1. J gave up 4 bases and V 6 bases, and 6 bases lay outside the gene matches. The CDR3 sequence is 15 residues long. The germline CDR1 and CDR2 sequences are ENHRY and SYGVKD.

J is TRBJ2-1 and V is TRBV6-5; TRBD2 agrees at 11 bases. The V segment lost 4 bases and the J segment 8 bases; nucleotides outside the gene matches: 10. CDR1 is MNHEY, CDR2 SVGAGI, per germline. This CDR3 spans 16 amino acids. The CDR3 DNA reads TGTGCCAGCAGTTCTACTAGCGGGGGAATTGTAGATGAGCAGTTCTTC. It specifies CASSSTSGGIVDEQFF.

The chain employs TRBV5-1 and TRBJ1-4; D remains ambiguous. In germline, CDR1 is SGHRS, CDR2 YFSETQ. Between the trimmed V and J ends, which lost 2 bases and 8 bases, there was a span of 13 bases. The length of the CDR3 is 14 residues. The CDR3 DNA reads as TGCGCCAGCAGCTTTGCTAGGGAGGAGGAAAAACTGTTTTTT. As protein: CASSFAREEEKLFF. The full variable domain, its missing parts supplied by reference TRBV5-1 and TRBJ1-4, is KAGVTQTPRYLIKTRGQQVTLSCSPISGHRSVSWYQQTPGQGLQFLFEYFSETQRNKGNFPGRFSGRQFSNSRSEMNVSTLELGDSALYLCASSFAREEEKLFFGSGTQLSVL.

The chain is built from TRBV7-2 and TRBJ1-2; 9 bases fit TRBD1. V lost 3 bases, J lost 8 bases, and 10 bases stayed unmatched. The CDR3 has 15 amino acids. CDR1 and CDR2 from the germline V gene are SGHTA and FQGNSA. The CDR3 DNA reads TGTGCCAGCAGCTTGGTGGGACAGGGCGGGAAAGGCTACACCTTC. Encoded protein: CASSLVGQGGKGYTF.

This chain uses TRBV11-2 with TRBJ2-1; D gene ambiguous. Germline-derived CDR1 and CDR2 are SGHAT and FQNNGV. The CDR3 covers 16 residues. V was trimmed by 1 base and J by 2 bases, leaving 12 bases between them. CDR3 sequence: CASSLGRARTYNEQFF. Written as DNA, the CDR3 is TGTGCCAGCAGCTTAGGACGAGCGAGAACCTACAATGAGCAGTTCTTC.

This clone is a singleton in its sample. This chain links TRBV10-1 with TRBJ1-2; TRBD1 matches 7 bases. Germline V gene sequence: CDR1 WNHNN, CDR2 SYGVQD (reference sequence). Unmatched junction bases numbered 20, after V lost 6 bases and J lost 7 bases. The CDR3 totals 17 residues. CDR3 sequence (DNA): TGCGCCAGCAGACGAAAACCCAAGGGACAGAGTAGTTTTGGCTACACCTTC. This gives the protein CASRRKPKGQSSFGYTF.

This clone was recorded only once. V gene TRBV5-4 combines with J gene TRBJ2-5; TRBD2 might be the D (7 bases). Germline-derived CDR1 and CDR2 are SGHNT and YYREEE (reference sequence). The CDR3 is made up of 15 amino acids. The germline V and J ends were trimmed by 5 bases and 1 base, with 15 bases remaining between them. The DNA for the CDR3 is TGTGCCAGCAGTTCGGGGGGCCGGGGCCAAGAGACCCAGTACTTC. Translation gives CASSSGGRGQETQYF.

The chain has TRBV4-1 and TRBJ2-4; TRBD2 is a possible D gene (6 bases). Germline CDR1 MGHRA, CDR2 YSYEKL. Deletions cut 3 bases from V and 0 bases from J, with 12 bases between. The CDR3 covers 16 residues. The CDR3 nucleotides read TGCGCCAGCAGCCAGGGAGGTTACCTAGCCAAAAACATTCAGTACTTC. It translates to CASSQGGYLAKNIQYF.

The chain links TRBV4-3 to TRBJ2-7, with TRBD1 identical over 9 bases. Germline trimming cut 3 bases from V and 7 bases from J; bases unmatched to any gene: 4. CDR1 and CDR2 (germline): LGHNA, YSLEER. This CDR3 is built from 13 residues. In DNA, the CDR3 is TGCGCCAGCAGCCAGGGACAGGGCCGGGAGCAGTACTTC. This encodes CASSQGQGREQYF.

The gene calls are TRBV6-1 and TRBJ1-2, with TRBD1 matching over 8 bases. This CDR3 has 16 residues. J gave up 6 bases and V 1 base, and 10 bases lay outside the gene matches. Looked up from germline, CDR1 is MNHNS and CDR2 is SASEGT. The DNA of the CDR3 is TGTGCCAGCAGTGAAGGTTCTTGGACAGGGCGGGATGGCTACACCTTC. Translated: CASSEGSWTGRDGYTF.

This rearrangement joins TRBV2 to TRBJ2-3; tentative D call: TRBD2 (6 bases). Germline V gives CDR1 SNHLY, CDR2 FYNNEI. The V and J ends lost 4 bases and 1 base respectively, with 12 bases between them. CDR3 length: 15 residues. CDR3 sequence: CASSAVGGGTDTQYF. DNA for the CDR3: TGTGCCAGCAGTGCGGTCGGGGGTGGCACAGATACGCAGTATTTT.

The chain uses TRBV6-1 and TRBJ1-1, with 8 bases aligning to TRBD1. V shed 2 bases and J 5 bases; nucleotides not matched to a gene: 7. This CDR3 region has 15 residues. The V gene's germline CDR1 is MNHNS and CDR2 SASEGT. The CDR3 DNA reads as TGTGCCAGCAGTGAACAAGAGACAGGGGTAACTGAAGCTTTCTTT. Its protein is CASSEQETGVTEAFF.

The chain combines TRBV4-1 with TRBJ1-5, with D perhaps TRBD1 (5 bases). The V end lost 0 bases, the J end lost 7 bases, and 10 bases lay between the germline ends. The CDR3 loop spans 14 amino acids. The germline CDR1 and CDR2 sequences are MGHRA and YSYEKL. CDR3 amino acids: CASSQDAGGQPQHF. CDR3 DNA sequence: TGCGCCAGCAGCCAAGATGCGGGGGGACAGCCCCAGCATTTT.

The chain links TRBV4-1 to TRBJ1-6, with 7 bases fitting TRBD1. From germline, CDR1 is MGHRA and CDR2 YSYEKL. The CDR3 extends over 15 amino acids. With 4 bases clipped from V and 5 bases from J, the junction kept 5 bases outside the gene matches. In DNA form, the CDR3 reads TGCGCCAGCAGCCCGGGACAGCATGATAATTCACCCCTCCACTTT. Encoded protein: CASSPGQHDNSPLHF.

The J gene is TRBJ2-1, the V gene TRBV9, with TRBD2 matching 12 bases. This CDR3 is built from 18 residues. Germline V gives CDR1 SGDLS, CDR2 YYNGEE. Trimming took 3 bases from V and 1 from J; bases not matched to a gene: 8. The CDR3 DNA follows: TGTGCCAGCAGCGCCCCCCTAGCGGGGGGGTATTCCTACAATGAGCAGTTCTTC. Its protein product is CASSAPLAGGYSYNEQFF.

The chain employs TRBV4-3 and TRBJ2-7; a weak D match, TRBD1 (5 bases). This CDR3 contains 14 residues. CDR1 and CDR2 from the germline V gene are LGHNA and YSLEER. The V end lost 0 bases, the J end lost 3 bases, and 9 bases lay between the germline ends. CDR3 residues: CASSQEGQGYEQYF. The CDR3 DNA is TGCGCCAGCAGCCAAGAGGGGCAGGGCTACGAGCAGTACTTC.

CDR3 in DNA: TGTGCCAGCAGACGGGGGGACACTGAAGCTTTCTTT. It encodes CASRRGDTEAFF. The genes are TRBV5-8 and TRBJ1-1, with a possible D match to TRBD1 (5 bases). Germline CDR1 SGHTS, CDR2 YDEGEE. The CDR3 consists of 12 residues. V was pared by 5 bases and J by 3 bases, with 8 bases between.

This chain connects TRBV12-5 to TRBJ2-7; D is unclear. The CDR3 covers 12 residues. The V and J ends lost 6 bases and 6 bases respectively, with 12 bases between them. Germline CDR1 reads LGHNT; CDR2 reads FRNRAP. The CDR3 reads CASGGTATEQYF. DNA for the CDR3: TGTGCTAGTGGGGGTACAGCCACCGAGCAGTACTTC.

The V call is TRBV20-1, the J call TRBJ2-1, with TRBD1 matching 8 bases. Losses at the gene ends were 5 bases for V and 12 bases for J; bases not matched to a gene: 6. The germline V gene encodes CDR1 DFQATT and CDR2 SNEGSKA (reference sequence). This CDR3 is built from 11 residues. The CDR3 loop is CSAPSTGGQFF. The DNA for the CDR3 is TGCAGTGCTCCCTCTACAGGGGGGCAGTTCTTC.

The chain couples TRBV7-2 to TRBJ1-1; D is unresolved. The germline gives CDR1 SGHTA, CDR2 FQGNSA. Trimming left V 5 bases short and J 2 bases short, with 12 bases between. CDR3 length: 14 residues. The CDR3 nucleotides are TGTGCCAGCAGCCCTCCTCGGGTAAACACTGAAGCTTTCTTT. Translating gives CASSPPRVNTEAFF.

The gene calls are TRBV5-1 and TRBJ2-3; 9 nucleotides agree with TRBD2. With V trimmed by 0 bases and J by 1 base, 3 bases remained unmatched. There are 16 residues in the CDR3. Germline values: CDR1 SGHRS, CDR2 YFSETQ. CDR3 sequence reads: CASSLAPSGGTDTQYF. CDR3 nucleotide sequence: TGCGCCAGCAGCTTGGCACCTAGCGGGGGCACAGATACGCAGTATTTT.

This clone occurred once. This sequence joins TRBV6-6 and TRBJ2-5; 8 nucleotides agree with TRBD1. Germline trimming cut 10 bases from V and 1 base from J; bases unmatched to any gene: 8. The CDR3 has 14 amino acids. Germline V lookup: CDR1 MNHNY, CDR2 SVGAGI (reference sequence). The chain's CDR3 is CANSTGDGQETQYF. CDR3 sequence (DNA): TGTGCCAACTCGACAGGGGATGGCCAAGAGACCCAGTACTTC.

V usage is TRBV27 and J usage is TRBJ2-7; 9 bases line up with TRBD1. V shed 5 bases and J 1 base; nucleotides not matched to a gene: 6. This CDR3 has 15 amino acids. Germline CDR1 is MNHEY and CDR2 is SMNVEV (reference sequence). The CDR3 coding sequence is TGTGCCAGCAGTCCAGACAGGGGGGAGTCCTACGAGCAGTACTTC. Protein: CASSPDRGESYEQYF.

The chain recombines TRBV11-3 with TRBJ2-3; no reliable D call. The CDR3 is made up of 13 amino acids. The V gene lost 5 bases and the J gene lost 5 bases, with 11 bases spanning the gap. From germline, CDR1 is SGHNT and CDR2 YENEEA. The CDR3 here is CASSGPGVDTQYF. CDR3 coding DNA: TGTGCCAGCAGCGGCCCCGGAGTAGATACGCAGTATTTT.

The chain joins TRBV11-2 to TRBJ2-2; 11 positions match TRBD2. V lost 2 bases, J lost 2 bases, and 4 bases stayed unmatched. CDR3 length: 17 residues. CDR1 and CDR2 from the germline V gene are SGHAT and FQNNGV. CDR3 nucleotides: TGTGCCAGCAGCTTACGGACTAGCGGGTCCAACACCGGGGAGCTGTTTTTT. It is translated as CASSLRTSGSNTGELFF.

The CDR3, as DNA: TGTGCCACCAGCTCGACCGGGACAGGGGTGTCACCCCTCCACTTT. This sequence encodes CATSSTGTGVSPLHF. The V and J genes are TRBV15 and TRBJ1-6; 10 positions agree with TRBD1. Germline V lookup: CDR1 LNHNV, CDR2 YYDKDF (reference sequence). V shed 5 bases and J 10 bases; nucleotides not matched to a gene: 8. There are 15 residues in the CDR3.